This T cell receptor beta chain was captured by sequencing in a study of CD8 T cells in Susac syndrome. With random hexamers, reverse transcription was performed on roughly 0.5 to 1 ug of RNA. Across 54 Vbeta and 13 Jbeta, TCR beta CDR3 was amplified with immunoSEQ multiplex PCR. TCRdb re-derived calls from the immunoSEQ multiplex PCR reads in MiXCR, one entry per CDR3 protein. The sample lists 130,000 or so distinct CDR3 sequences; around 95% were seen once. The V and J ends lost 2 bases and 4 bases, in that order; junction bases with no gene match: 10. The length of the CDR3 is 18 residues. The germline CDR1 and CDR2 sequences are LGHDT and YNNKEL (reference sequence). From blood CD8+ and CD4+ T cells, the TCR beta chain was sequenced.

The clonotype comes from a human donor in good health. This rearrangement joins TRBV3-1 to TRBJ2-2; 10 bases agree with TRBD2. Sequenced: CD4+ T cells from PBMCs. The CDR3 bases are TGTGCCAGCAGCCAATTCCTAGCGGGAGAGGGGGGCACCGGGGAGCTGTTTTTT. Translated, it gives CASSQFLAGEGGTGELFF. The full variable domain, its missing parts supplied by reference TRBV3-1 and TRBJ2-2, is DTAVSQTPKYLVTQMGNDKSIKCEQNLGHDTMYWYKQDSKKFLKIMFSYNNKELIINETVPNRFSPKSPDKAHLNLHINSLELGDSAVYFCASSQFLAGEGGTGELFFGEGSRLTVL.